This T cell receptor (beta chain) was recorded in a study of OX40 agonist ivuxolimab in advanced cancers. In the study overall: Past anti-PD-1, anti-PD-L1 or anti-CTLA-4 therapy was accepted, and around 40% had received some.

Only in-frame clones appear in the TCRdb table, and some are missing; sequencing was by immunoSEQ multiplex PCR. The profile shows approximately 79,000 clones, 85% of them singletons. There are 14 residues in the CDR3. Germline values: CDR1 SNHLY, CDR2 FYNNEI. V lost 6 bases to trimming and J lost 4 bases, with 15 bases between them. This TCR derives from an adult with an advanced solid tumor such as melanoma, head and neck, liver or kidney cancer. This sequence joins TRBV2 and TRBJ1-2, with a weak D call TRBD1 (6 bases). Here the sequenced sample was CD4+ or CD8+ T cells sorted from blood, taken in a trial of the OX40 agonist ivuxolimab. The CDR3 reads CASRDDRSPYGYTF. CDR3 bases: TGTGCCAGCAGAGACGACAGGAGCCCCTATGGCTACACCTTC.